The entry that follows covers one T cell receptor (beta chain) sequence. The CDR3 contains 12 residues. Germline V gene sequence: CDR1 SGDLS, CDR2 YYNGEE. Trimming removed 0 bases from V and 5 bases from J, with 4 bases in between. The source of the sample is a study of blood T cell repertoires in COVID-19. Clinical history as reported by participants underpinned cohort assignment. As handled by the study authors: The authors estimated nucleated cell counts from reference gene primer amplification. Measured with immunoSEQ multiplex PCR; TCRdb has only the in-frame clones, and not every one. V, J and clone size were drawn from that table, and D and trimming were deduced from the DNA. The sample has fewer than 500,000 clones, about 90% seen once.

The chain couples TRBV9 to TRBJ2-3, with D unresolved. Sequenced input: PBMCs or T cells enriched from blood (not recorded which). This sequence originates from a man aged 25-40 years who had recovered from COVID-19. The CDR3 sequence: CASSVDGDTQYF. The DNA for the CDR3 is TGTGCCAGCAGCGTAGACGGAGATACGCAGTATTTT.